One T cell receptor beta chain is described in this entry. Its antigen is still unknown. The source of the sample is a study of T cells in Graves' hyperthyroidism and ophthalmopathy. Overall study results and limits: Blood held most thyroid clonotypes expanded above 0.001 frequency.

These patients, aged 18 to 65, had recently diagnosed hyperthyroidism lasting under 2 months. Fresh 10 ml peripheral blood yielded PBMCs. TCR beta CDR3 regions were amplified from RNA. First-round RT-PCR with HTBI primers amplified the TCR CDR3 region. One entry per CDR3 protein, called by TCRdb with MiXCR from the multiplex PCR reads. The sample consists of 300,000 to 400,000 distinct CDR3 sequences, over 20% of them appearing once. The receptor's source is a woman aged 50 to 65 with Graves' hyperthyroidism. Sequenced: blood.

The CDR3 reads CASSAHNEQFF. The CDR3 region has the DNA TGTGCCAGTAGTGCCCACAATGAGCAGTTCTTC. The genes are TRBV19 and TRBJ2-1, with D hard to call. The CDR3 has 11 amino acids. Germline V gives CDR1 LNHDA, CDR2 SQIVND (reference sequence). The germline V and J ends were trimmed by 5 bases and 5 bases, with 4 bases remaining between them.